The clone carrying this T cell receptor beta chain occurred many times. The antigen remains unidentified. TCRdb processed the 5' RACE reads anew with MiXCR; each CDR3 protein has one entry. The data hold around 230,000 distinct CDR3 sequences, with 6.5% to 8% observed a single time. CDR3 length: 12 amino acids. Unmatched junction bases numbered 2, after V lost 2 bases and J lost 7 bases. The V gene's germline CDR1 is SGHKS and CDR2 YYEKEE (reference sequence). This sample is part of a study of identical twins. General observations from the study: Insertions were reduced in abundant cord blood beta clonotypes but not in memory repertoires.

These data also formed part of another study, on T cells expressing NK-cell markers. In that study: NKG2C+ dominant clonotypes from 5 to 7 donors made up roughly 1.0-7.5% of CD8+ T cells. Uncertainty persisted over the HCMV specificity of expanded NKG2C+ T cell clones.

V and J are TRBV5-5 and TRBJ1-1; 7 bases line up with TRBD1. The sample comprised CD8+ T cells sorted from blood. The source of this sequence is a young woman in good health. CDR3 loop: CASSLTGVEAFF. DNA for the CDR3: TGTGCCAGCAGCTTAACAGGGGTTGAAGCTTTCTTT.